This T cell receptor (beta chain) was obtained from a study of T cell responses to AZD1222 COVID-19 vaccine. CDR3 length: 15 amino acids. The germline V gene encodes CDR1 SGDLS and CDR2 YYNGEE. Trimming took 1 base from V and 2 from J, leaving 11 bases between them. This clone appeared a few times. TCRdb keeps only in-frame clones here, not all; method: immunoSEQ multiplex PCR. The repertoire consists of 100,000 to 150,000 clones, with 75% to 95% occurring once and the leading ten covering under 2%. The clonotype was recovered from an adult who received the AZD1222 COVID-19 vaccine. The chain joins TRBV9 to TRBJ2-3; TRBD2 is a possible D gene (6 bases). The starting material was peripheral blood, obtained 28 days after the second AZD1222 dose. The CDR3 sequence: CASSVWAGLTDTQYF. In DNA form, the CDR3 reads TGTGCCAGCAGCGTATGGGCGGGACTCACAGATACGCAGTATTTT.